The clone carrying this T cell receptor beta chain was seen more than once but under ten times. Its antigen is not known. A multiplex PCR was run with 60 Vbeta primers and 13 Jbeta primers. This table comes from immunoSEQ multiplex PCR, and its TCRdb copy is limited to in-frame clones, with some not included. The data hold 80,000 or so clones, with about a tenth observed a single time. These data belong to a study of cytomegalovirus exposure and HLA in healthy donors. In the study overall: Membership in the Caucasian-associated ancestry cluster was found for 75% to 90% of 300 to 500 genotyped donors.

Whole-study results and caveats: 150 to 200 TCR beta chains were listed as cytomegalovirus-associated. When the data were analyzed later, several of the most significant clusters appeared to be linked to common viral pathogens. In a later analysis, the majority of CMV-associated beta chains seemingly showed HLA restriction.

Germline V gene lookup returns CDR1 MDHEN and CDR2 SYDVKM. V lost 6 bases and J 2 bases, leaving 14 bases between the germline ends. The CDR3 covers 15 residues. The J gene is TRBJ1-5, the V gene TRBV28, with D tentatively TRBD1 (6 bases). The clonotype was recovered from a man aged 55 to 70 in good health and CMV-seropositive. Input material: PBMCs. In nucleotides, the CDR3 is TGTGCCAGCAGCATTGGGGGCCAGGGCAATCAGCCCCAGCATTTT. Amino acids: CASSIGGQGNQPQHF.